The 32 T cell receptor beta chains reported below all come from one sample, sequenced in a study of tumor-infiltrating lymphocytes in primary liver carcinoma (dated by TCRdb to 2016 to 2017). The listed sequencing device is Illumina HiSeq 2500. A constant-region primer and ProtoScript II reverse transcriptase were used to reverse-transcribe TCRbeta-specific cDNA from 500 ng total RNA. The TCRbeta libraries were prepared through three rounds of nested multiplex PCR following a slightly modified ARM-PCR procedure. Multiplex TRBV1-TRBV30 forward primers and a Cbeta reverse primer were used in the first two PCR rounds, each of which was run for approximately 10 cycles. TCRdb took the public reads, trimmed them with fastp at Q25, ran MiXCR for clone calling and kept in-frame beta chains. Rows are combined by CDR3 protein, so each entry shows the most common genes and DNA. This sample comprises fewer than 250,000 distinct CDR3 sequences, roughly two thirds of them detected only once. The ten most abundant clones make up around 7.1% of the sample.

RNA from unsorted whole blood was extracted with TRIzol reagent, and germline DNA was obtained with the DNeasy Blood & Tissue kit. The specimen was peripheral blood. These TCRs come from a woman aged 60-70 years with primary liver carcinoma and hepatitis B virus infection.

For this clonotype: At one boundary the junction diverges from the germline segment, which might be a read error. The DNA of the CDR3 is TGTGCCAGCAGTACGGGGCAGGGTACCTACGAGCGGTACTTC. It yields the protein CASSTGQGTYERYF. The rearrangement uses TRBV12-3 or TRBV12-4 and TRBJ2-7; tentatively, D is TRBD1 or TRBD2 (5 bases each). The CDR3 runs 14 residues.

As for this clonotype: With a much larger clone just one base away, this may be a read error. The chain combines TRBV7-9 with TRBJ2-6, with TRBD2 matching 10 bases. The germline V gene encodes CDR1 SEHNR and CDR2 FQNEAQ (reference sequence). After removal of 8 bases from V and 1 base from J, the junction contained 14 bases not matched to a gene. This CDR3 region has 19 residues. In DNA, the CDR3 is TGTGCCAGCGGCTCCTGGACTAGCGGTACCTTATCTGGGGCCAACGTCCTGACTTTC. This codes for CASGSWTSGTLSGANVLTF.

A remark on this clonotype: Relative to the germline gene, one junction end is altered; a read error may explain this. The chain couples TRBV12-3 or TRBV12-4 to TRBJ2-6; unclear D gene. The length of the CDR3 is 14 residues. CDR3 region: CASSFVSGTNVLTF. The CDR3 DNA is TGTGCCAGCAGTTTTGTATCTGGGACCAACGTCCTGACTTTC.

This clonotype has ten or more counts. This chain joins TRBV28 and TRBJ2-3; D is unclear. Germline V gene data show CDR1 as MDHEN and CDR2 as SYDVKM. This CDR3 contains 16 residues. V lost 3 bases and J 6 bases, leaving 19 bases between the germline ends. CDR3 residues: CASSFPPRRNSDTQYF. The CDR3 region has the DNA TGTGCCAGCAGTTTCCCCCCCCGGCGAAATTCGGATACGCAGTATTTT.

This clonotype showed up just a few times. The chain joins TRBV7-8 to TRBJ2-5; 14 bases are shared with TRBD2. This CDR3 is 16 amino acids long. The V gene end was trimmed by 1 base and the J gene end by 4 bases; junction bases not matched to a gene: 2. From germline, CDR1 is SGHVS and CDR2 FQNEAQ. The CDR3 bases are TGTGCCAGCAGCTTAGGACTAGCGGGAGGGTTAGAGACCCAGTACTTC. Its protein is CASSLGLAGGLETQYF. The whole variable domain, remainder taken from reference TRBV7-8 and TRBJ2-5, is GAGVSQSPRYKVAKRGQDVALRCDPISGHVSLFWYQQALGQGPEFLTYFQNEAQLDKSGLPSDRFFAERPEGSVSTLKIQRTQQEDSAVYLCASSLGLAGGLETQYFGPGTRLLVL.

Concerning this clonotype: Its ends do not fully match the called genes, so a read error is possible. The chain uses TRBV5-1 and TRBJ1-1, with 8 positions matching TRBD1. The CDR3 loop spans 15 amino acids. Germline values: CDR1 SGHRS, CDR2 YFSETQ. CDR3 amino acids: CASSLRGQENTKAFF. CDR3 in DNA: TGCGCCAGCAGCTTGAGGGGACAGGAGAACACTAAAGCTTTCTTT. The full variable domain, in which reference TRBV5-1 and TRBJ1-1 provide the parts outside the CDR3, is KAGVTQTPRYLIKTRGQQVTLSCSPISGHRSVSWYQQTPGQGLQFLFEYFSETQRNKGNFPGRFSGRQFSNSRSEMNVSTLELGDSALYLCASSLRGQENTKAFFGQGTRLTVV.

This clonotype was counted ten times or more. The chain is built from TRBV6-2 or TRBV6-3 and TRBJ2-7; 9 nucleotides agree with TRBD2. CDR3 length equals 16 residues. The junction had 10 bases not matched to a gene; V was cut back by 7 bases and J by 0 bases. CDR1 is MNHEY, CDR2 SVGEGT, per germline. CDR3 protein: CASTKNPSGISYEQYF. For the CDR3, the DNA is TGTGCCAGCACCAAGAACCCTAGCGGGATCTCCTACGAGCAGTACTTC.

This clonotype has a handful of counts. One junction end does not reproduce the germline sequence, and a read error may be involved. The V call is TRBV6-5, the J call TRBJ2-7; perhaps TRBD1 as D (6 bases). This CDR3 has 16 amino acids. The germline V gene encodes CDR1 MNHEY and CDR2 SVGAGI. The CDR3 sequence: CASSSSTGTPAMEQYF. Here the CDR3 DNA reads TGTGCCAGCAGTTCCAGTACCGGGACACCAGCTATGGAGCAGTATTTC.

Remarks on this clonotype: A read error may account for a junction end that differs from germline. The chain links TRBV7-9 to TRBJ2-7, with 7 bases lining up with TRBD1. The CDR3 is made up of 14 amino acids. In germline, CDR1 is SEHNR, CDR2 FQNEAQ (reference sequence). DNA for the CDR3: TGTGCCATCAGCTTCCCGGGACAGAACTACGAGCAGTACTTC. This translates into CAISFPGQNYEQYF.

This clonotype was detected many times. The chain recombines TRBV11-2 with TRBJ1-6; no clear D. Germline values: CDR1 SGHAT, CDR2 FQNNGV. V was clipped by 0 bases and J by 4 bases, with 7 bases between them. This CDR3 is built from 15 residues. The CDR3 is CASSLEGLYNSPLHF. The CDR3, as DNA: TGTGCCAGCAGCTTAGAAGGACTGTATAATTCACCCCTCCACTTT.

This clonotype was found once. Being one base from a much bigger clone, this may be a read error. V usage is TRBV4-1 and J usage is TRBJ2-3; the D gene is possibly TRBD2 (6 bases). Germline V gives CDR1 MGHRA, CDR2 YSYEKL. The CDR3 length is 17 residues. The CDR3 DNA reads TGCGCCAGCAGCCAAGCCGCCACTAGCTTTGGCACATATACGCAGTATTTT. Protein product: CASSQAATSFGTYTQYF.

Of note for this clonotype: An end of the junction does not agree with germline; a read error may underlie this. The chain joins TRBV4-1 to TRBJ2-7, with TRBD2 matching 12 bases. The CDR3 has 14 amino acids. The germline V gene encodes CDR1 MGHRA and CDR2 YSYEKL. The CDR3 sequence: CTSSQLAGGYEQYF. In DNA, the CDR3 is TGCACCAGCAGCCAGCTAGCGGGAGGGTACGAGCAGTACTTC.

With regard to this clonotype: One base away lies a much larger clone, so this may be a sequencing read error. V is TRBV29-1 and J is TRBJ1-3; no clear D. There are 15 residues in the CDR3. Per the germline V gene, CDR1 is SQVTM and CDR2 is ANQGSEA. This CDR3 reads CSVRVSLDSGDTIYF. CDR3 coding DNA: TGCAGCGTCCGAGTTTCCCTTGACTCTGGAGACACCATATATTTT.

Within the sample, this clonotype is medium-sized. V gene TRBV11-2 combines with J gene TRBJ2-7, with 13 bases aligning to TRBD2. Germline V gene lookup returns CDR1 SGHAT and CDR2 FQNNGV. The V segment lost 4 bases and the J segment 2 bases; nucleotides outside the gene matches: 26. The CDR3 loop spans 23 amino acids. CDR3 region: CASSSLGPGTSGRVSYGPYEQYF. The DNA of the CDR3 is TGTGCCAGCAGCTCCTTAGGGCCAGGAACTAGCGGGAGGGTCTCGTATGGCCCCTACGAGCAGTACTTC. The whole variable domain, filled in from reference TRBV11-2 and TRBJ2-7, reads EAGVAQSPRYKIIEKRQSVAFWCNPISGHATLYWYQQILGQGPKLLIQFQNNGVVDDSQLPKDRFSAERLKGVDSTLKIQPAKLEDSAVYLCASSSLGPGTSGRVSYGPYEQYFGPGTRLTVT.

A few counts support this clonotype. The CDR3 sequence: CASLRLGAMGNEQFF. Written as DNA, the CDR3 is TGTGCCAGCCTTCGGCTGGGGGCGATGGGCAATGAGCAGTTCTTC. V and J are TRBV28 and TRBJ2-1; maybe TRBD1 (6 bases). In germline, CDR1 is MDHEN, CDR2 SYDVKM. V was trimmed by 8 bases and J by 6 bases, leaving 20 bases between them. The CDR3 totals 15 residues. Based on the CDR3 plus reference TRBV28 and TRBJ2-1, the full variable domain is DVKVTQSSRYLVKRTGEKVFLECVQDMDHENMFWYRQDPGLGLRLIYFSYDVKMKEKGDIPEGYSVSREKKERFSLILESASTNQTSMYLCASLRLGAMGNEQFFGPGTRLTVL.

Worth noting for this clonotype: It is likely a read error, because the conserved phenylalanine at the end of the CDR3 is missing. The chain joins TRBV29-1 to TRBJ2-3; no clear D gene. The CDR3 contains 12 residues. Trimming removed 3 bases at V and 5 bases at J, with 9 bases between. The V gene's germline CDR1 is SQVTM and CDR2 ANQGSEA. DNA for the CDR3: TGCAGCGTTGACGTGCGGTTAGATACGCAGTATTGT. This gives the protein CSVDVRLDTQYC.

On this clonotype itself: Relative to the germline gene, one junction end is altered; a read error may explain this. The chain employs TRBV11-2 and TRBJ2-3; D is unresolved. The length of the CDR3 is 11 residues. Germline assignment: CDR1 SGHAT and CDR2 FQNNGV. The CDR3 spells CASSSIDTQYF. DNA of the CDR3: TGCGCCAGCAGCTCAATAGATACGCAGTATTTT.

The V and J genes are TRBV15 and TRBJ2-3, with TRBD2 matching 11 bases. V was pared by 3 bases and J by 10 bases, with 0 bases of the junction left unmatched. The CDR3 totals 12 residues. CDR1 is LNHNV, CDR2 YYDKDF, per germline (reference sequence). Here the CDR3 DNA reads TGTGCCACCAGCAGTAGCGGGGGGGCGCAGTATTTT. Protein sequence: CATSSSGGAQYF.

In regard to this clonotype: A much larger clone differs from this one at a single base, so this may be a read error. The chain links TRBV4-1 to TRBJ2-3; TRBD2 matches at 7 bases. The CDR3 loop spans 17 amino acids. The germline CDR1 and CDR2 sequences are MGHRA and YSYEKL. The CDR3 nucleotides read TGCGCCAGCGGCCAAGAGGGTCCTAGCGGTAGCACAGATACGCAGTATTTT. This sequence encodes CASGQEGPSGSTDTQYF.

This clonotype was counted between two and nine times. CDR3 sequence (DNA): TGTGCCAGTAGTCTCGACAGGGGGCACACTGAAGCTTTCTTT. It codes for CASSLDRGHTEAFF. This chain uses TRBV19 with TRBJ1-1; 10 nucleotides align to TRBD1. Germline CDR1 reads LNHDA; CDR2 reads SQIVND (reference sequence). This CDR3 has 14 residues. J was trimmed by 3 bases and V by 5 bases; bases with no gene match: 3.

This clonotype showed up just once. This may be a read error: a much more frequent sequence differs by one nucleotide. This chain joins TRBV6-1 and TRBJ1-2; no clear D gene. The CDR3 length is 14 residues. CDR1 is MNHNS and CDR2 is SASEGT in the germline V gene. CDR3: CASSDIGGWNGYIF. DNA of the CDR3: TGTGCCAGCAGTGATATAGGAGGGTGGAATGGCTACATCTTC.

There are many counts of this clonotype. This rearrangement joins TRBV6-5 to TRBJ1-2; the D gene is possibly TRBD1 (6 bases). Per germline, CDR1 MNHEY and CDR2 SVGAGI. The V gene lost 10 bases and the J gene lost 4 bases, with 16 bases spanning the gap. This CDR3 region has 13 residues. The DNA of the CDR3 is TGTGCCACCTTGGACAGCCGAGGCTATGGCTACACCTTC. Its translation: CATLDSRGYGYTF.

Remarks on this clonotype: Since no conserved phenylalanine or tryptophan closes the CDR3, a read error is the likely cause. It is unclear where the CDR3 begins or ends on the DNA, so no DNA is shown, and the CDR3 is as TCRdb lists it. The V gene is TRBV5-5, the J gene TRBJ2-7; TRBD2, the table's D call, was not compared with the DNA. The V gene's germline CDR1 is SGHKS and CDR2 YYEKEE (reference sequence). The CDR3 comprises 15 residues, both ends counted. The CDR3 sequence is CASSRTEKGLLRAVL.

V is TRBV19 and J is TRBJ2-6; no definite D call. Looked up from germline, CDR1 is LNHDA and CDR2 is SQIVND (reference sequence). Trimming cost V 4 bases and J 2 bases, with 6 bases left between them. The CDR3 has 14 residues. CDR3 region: CASSTLTGANVLTF. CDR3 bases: TGTGCCAGTAGTACCCTAACTGGGGCCAACGTCCTGACTTTC. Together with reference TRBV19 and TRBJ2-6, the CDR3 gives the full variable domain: DGGITQSPKYLFRKEGQNVTLSCEQNLNHDAMYWYRQDPGQGLRLIYYSQIVNDFQKGDIAEGYSVSREKKESFPLTVTSAQKNPTAFYLCASSTLTGANVLTFGAGSRLTVL.

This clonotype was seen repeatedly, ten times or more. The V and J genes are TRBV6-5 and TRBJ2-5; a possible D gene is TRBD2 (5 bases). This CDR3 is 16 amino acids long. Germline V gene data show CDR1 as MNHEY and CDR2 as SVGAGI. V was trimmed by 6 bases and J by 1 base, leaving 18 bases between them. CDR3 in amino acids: CASSPLSGVSQETQYF. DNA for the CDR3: TGTGCCAGCAGCCCCCTCTCCGGGGTCAGCCAAGAGACCCAGTACTTC.

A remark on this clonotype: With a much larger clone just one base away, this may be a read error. CDR3 in amino acids: CASSRTSGTYEQYF. The CDR3 DNA reads as TGTGCCAGCAGCCGGACTAGCGGGACTTACGAGCAGTACTTC. The rearrangement links TRBV6-5 to TRBJ2-7; 12 positions match TRBD2. Per germline, CDR1 MNHEY and CDR2 SVGAGI. V shed 6 bases and J 4 bases; nucleotides not matched to a gene: 4. CDR3 length: 14 amino acids.

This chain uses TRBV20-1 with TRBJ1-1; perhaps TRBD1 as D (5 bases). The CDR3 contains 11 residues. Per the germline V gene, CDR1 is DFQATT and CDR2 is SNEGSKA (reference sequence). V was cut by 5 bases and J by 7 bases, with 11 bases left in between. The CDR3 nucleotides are TGCAGTGCTCGGCCCCAGGGTGAAGCTTTCTTT. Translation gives CSARPQGEAFF.

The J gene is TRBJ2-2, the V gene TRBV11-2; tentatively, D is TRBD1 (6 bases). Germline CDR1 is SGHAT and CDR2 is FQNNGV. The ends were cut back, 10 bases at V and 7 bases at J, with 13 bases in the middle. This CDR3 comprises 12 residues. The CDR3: CANKGEDGELFF. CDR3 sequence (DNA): TGTGCCAACAAGGGGGAAGACGGGGAGCTGTTTTTT.

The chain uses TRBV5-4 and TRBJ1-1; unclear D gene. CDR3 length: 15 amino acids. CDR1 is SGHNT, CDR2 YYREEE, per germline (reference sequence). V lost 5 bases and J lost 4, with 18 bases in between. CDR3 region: CASSFGWPQITEAFF. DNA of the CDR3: TGTGCCAGCAGTTTTGGGTGGCCCCAGATCACTGAAGCTTTCTTT.

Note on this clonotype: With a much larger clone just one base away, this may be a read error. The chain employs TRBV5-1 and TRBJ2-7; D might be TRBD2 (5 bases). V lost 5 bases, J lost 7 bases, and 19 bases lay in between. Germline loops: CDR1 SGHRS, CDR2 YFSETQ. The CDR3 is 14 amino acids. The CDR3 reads CASSASWKMEEQYF. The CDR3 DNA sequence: TGCGCCAGCAGTGCTAGCTGGAAGATGGAGGAGCAGTACTTC.

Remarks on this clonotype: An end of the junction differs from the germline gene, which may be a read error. The DNA for the CDR3 is TGCAGCGTTGGAGGACACGCCGCGGGAGATGAGCAGTCCTTC. This codes for CSVGGHAAGDEQSF. The chain combines TRBV29-1 with TRBJ2-1, with TRBD2 matching 7 bases. The CDR3 contains 14 residues. Germline V gives CDR1 SQVTM, CDR2 ANQGSEA.

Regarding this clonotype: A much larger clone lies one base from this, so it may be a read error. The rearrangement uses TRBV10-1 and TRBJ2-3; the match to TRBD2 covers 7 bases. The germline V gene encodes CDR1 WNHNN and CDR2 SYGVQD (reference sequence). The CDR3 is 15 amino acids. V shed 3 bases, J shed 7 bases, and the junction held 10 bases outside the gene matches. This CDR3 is CASSEDLAEGNTQYF. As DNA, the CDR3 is TGCGCCAGCAGTGAAGATCTAGCGGAGGGGAATACGCAGTATTTT.